This TCR beta chain comes out of a study of spatial heterogeneity in lung cancer. Study-wide context: Detected sequences consistently included more beta-chain ones than alpha-chain ones. Study-level results: Relative to follow-up, resection was when ubiquitous expanded tumor TCRs appeared more in blood.

Germline values: CDR1 KGHDR, CDR2 SFDVKD. Trimming removed 0 bases from V and 1 base from J; junction bases left unmatched: 6. The length of the CDR3 is 18 residues. The time point is: sample taken at primary tumor resection. Samples were obtained from around 72 donors, all untreated early-stage non-small cell lung cancer patients. Via MiXCR, TCRdb re-called the 5' RACE reads, giving one row per CDR3 protein. Of fewer than 45,000 distinct CDR3 sequences listed, 6.8% are singletons. By proportion, this clonotype is medium-sized. The antigen is unknown. Source: PBMCs, taken at surgery. The chain uses TRBV24-1 and TRBJ1-5, with 9 positions matching TRBD1. This sequence originates from a female donor with early-stage non-small cell lung cancer. DNA of the CDR3: TGTGCCACCAGTGATTTGGAAGGGACAGGGCTAAGCAATCAGCCCCAGCATTTT. This codes for CATSDLEGTGLSNQPQHF.